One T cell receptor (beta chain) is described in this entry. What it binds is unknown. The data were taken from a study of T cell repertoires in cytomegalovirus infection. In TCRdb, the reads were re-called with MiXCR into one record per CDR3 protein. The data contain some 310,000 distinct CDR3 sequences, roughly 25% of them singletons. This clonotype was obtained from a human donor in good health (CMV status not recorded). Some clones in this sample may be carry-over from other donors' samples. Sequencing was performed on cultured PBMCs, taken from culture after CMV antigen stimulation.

The CDR3: CASSPKLREKNIQYF. CDR3 DNA sequence: TGTGCCAGCAGTCCTAAGTTGCGGGAGAAAAACATTCAGTACTTC. The V and J genes are TRBV6-5 and TRBJ2-4; 7 bases map to TRBD2. Germline CDR1 and CDR2: MNHEY and SVGAGI. The CDR3 has 15 amino acids. The junction had 8 bases not matched to a gene; V was cut back by 5 bases and J by 4 bases.